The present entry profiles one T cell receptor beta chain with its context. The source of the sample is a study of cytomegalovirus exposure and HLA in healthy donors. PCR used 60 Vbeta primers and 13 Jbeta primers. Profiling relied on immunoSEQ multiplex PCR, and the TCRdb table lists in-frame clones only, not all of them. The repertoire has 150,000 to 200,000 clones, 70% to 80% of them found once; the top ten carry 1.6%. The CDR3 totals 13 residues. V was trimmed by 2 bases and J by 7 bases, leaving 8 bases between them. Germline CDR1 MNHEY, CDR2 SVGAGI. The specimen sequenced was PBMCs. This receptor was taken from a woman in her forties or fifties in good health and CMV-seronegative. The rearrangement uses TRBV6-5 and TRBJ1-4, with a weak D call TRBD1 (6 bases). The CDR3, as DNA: TGTGCCAGCAGTTACGGACAGTTTGAAAAACTGTTTTTT. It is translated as CASSYGQFEKLFF.